This T cell receptor (beta chain) was documented in a study of control samples from healthy donors and cancer patients. Data came from immunoSEQ multiplex PCR; TCRdb stores just in-frame clones and leaves some out. The sample lists 150,000 or so clones, nearly 95% seen once, with under 2.5% in the top ten. Germline V gene lookup returns CDR1 LNHDA and CDR2 SQIVND (reference sequence). The CDR3 is made up of 12 amino acids. Losses at the gene ends were 10 bases for V and 7 bases for J; bases not matched to a gene: 5. This chain links TRBV19 with TRBJ1-5; 9 nucleotides agree with TRBD1. Material for sequencing was blood. This TCR was recovered from a man aged 50 or older in good health. The CDR3 region is CATRDRDQPQHF. The CDR3 DNA sequence: TGTGCCACCCGGGACAGGGACCAGCCCCAGCATTTT. The variable domain in full, completed from reference TRBV19 and TRBJ1-5, reads DGGITQSPKYLFRKEGQNVTLSCEQNLNHDAMYWYRQDPGQGLRLIYYSQIVNDFQKGDIAEGYSVSREKKESFPLTVTSAQKNPTAFYLCATRDRDQPQHFGDGTRLSIL.